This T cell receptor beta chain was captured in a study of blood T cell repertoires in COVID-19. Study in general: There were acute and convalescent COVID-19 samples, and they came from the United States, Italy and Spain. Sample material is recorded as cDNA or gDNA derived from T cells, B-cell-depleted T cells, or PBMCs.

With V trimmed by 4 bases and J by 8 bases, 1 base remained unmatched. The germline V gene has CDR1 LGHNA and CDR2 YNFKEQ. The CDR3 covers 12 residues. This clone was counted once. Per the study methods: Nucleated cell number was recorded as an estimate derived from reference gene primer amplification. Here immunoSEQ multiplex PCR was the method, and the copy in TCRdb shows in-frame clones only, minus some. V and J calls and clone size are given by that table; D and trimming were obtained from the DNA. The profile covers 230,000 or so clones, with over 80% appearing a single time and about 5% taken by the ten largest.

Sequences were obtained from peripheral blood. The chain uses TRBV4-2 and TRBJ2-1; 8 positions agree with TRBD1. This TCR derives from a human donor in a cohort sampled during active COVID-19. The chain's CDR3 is CASSLDRDEQFF. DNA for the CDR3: TGTGCCAGCAGCCTGGACAGGGATGAGCAGTTCTTC.